Relative to its sample, the clone carrying this TCR beta chain is medium-sized. No antigen is known for it. The sequenced fragment ends 3 residues before the CDR3 boundary, so the rest is inferred from the germline J gene. The protocol was immunoSEQ multiplex PCR, while the TCRdb copy is restricted to in-frame clones and leaves out a portion. This record lists roughly 39,000 clones, none seen once only, and the top ten clones contain 6%. Germline V gene lookup returns CDR1 SEHNR and CDR2 FQNEAQ (reference sequence). V was pared by 5 bases and J by 4 bases, with 15 bases between. This CDR3 has 15 amino acids. This sample is drawn from a study of T cell clonality in common variable immunodeficiency. Whole-study results and caveats: Fewer deletions and N-nucleotide insertions were reportedly seen in common variable immunodeficiency TCR beta sequences.

The clonotype originates from a human donor with common variable immunodeficiency. What was sequenced was peripheral blood mononuclear cells. The chain recombines TRBV7-9 with TRBJ2-1, with D perhaps TRBD2 (6 bases). The covered CDR3 bases are TGTGCCAGCAGCACCGGGACTGGGAAGTACAATGAG. This gives the protein CASSTGTGKYNE. The full CDR3 protein reads CASSTGTGKYNEQFF.